The 9 T cell receptor beta chains below were found in one sample sequenced in a study of cytotoxic CD8 clonotypes in ibrutinib-treated CLL. Clones were read by immunoSEQ multiplex PCR, and TCRdb kept only the in-frame ones, dropping some. The table lists some 150,000 clones, more than 75% of them singletons. This material consisted of PBMCs, taken after 36 months of ibrutinib treatment. All receptors come from a human donor with chronic lymphocytic leukemia.

The CDR3 DNA reads as TGTGCCAGCAGCTTTGTCCCGGGGGTGACAGGGGTGAACACCGGGGAGCTGTTTTTT. Encoded protein: CASSFVPGVTGVNTGELFF. The gene calls are TRBV11-2 and TRBJ2-2; 8 nucleotides line up with TRBD1. This CDR3 region has 19 residues. Germline V gene sequence: CDR1 SGHAT, CDR2 FQNNGV. Trimming cost V 3 bases and J 1 base; bases outside gene matches: 13.

The V gene is TRBV30, the J gene TRBJ1-6; D is possibly TRBD1 (6 bases). The V end lost 0 bases, the J end lost 11 bases, and 11 bases lay between the germline ends. Germline CDR1 is GTSNPN and CDR2 is SVGIG (reference sequence). This CDR3 has 13 amino acids. This chain's CDR3 is CAWSVPGVTPLHF. The CDR3, as DNA: TGTGCCTGGAGTGTGCCAGGGGTGACACCCCTCCACTTT.

The V and J genes are TRBV7-7 and TRBJ2-1; 7 bases line up with TRBD2. V lost 8 bases to trimming and J lost 7 bases; unmatched junction nucleotides: 8. This CDR3 spans 13 amino acids. Germline lookup yields CDR1 SSHAT and CDR2 FNYEAQ (reference sequence). The CDR3 reads CASGSGVPNEQFF. DNA for the CDR3: TGTGCCAGCGGAAGCGGGGTCCCTAATGAGCAGTTCTTC.

The V and J genes are TRBV7-2 and TRBJ1-2; 7 positions agree with TRBD1. The V gene end was trimmed by 1 base and the J gene end by 7 bases; junction bases not matched to a gene: 12. The CDR3 length is 16 residues. CDR1 is SGHTA, CDR2 FQGNSA, per germline. The CDR3 DNA reads TGTGCCAGCAGCTTAGGGGTTTGGGCAGGGGGTCGTGGCTACACCTTC. It yields the protein CASSLGVWAGGRGYTF.

The chain combines TRBV4-1 with TRBJ1-4; D remains unclear. The CDR3 loop spans 16 amino acids. V was cut by 2 bases and J by 3 bases, with 13 bases left in between. Germline V gene lookup returns CDR1 MGHRA and CDR2 YSYEKL. CDR3 coding DNA: TGCGCCAGCAGCCAAACCGGGTGGTCCTCTAATGAAAAACTGTTTTTT. Amino acid sequence: CASSQTGWSSNEKLFF.

This chain uses TRBV7-6 with TRBJ1-2, with 7 bases matching TRBD1. Looked up from germline, CDR1 is SGHVS and CDR2 is FNYEAQ. The CDR3 is 17 residues long. After removal of 2 bases from V and 0 bases from J, the junction contained 9 bases not matched to a gene. CDR3 nucleotides: TGTGCCAGCAGCTTAACCCTCGGGACAGAAGCTAACTATGGCTACACCTTC. Its protein is CASSLTLGTEANYGYTF.

This clone was picked up a small number of times. A much larger clone sits a single nucleotide away, making a read error possible. The gene calls are TRBV30 and TRBJ1-2; D not certain. The CDR3 contains 13 residues. Germline CDR1 and CDR2: GTSNPN and SVGIG (reference sequence). V was shortened by 0 bases and J by 2 bases, with 7 bases between the two germline ends. This CDR3 reads CAWSVQENYGYTF. The CDR3 DNA reads as TGTGCCTGGAGTGTTCAGGAGAACTATGGCTACACCTTC.

The chain employs TRBV6-5 and TRBJ1-2; D unclear. Germline V lookup: CDR1 MNHEY, CDR2 SVGAGI. V lost 6 bases and J lost 2, with 16 bases in between. The CDR3 loop spans 15 amino acids. CDR3 region: CASSMAGWINYGYTF. DNA of the CDR3: TGTGCCAGCAGCATGGCCGGGTGGATCAACTATGGCTACACCTTC.

This clone has a handful of counts. V gene TRBV2 combines with J gene TRBJ2-7; D not resolved. Between the trimmed V and J ends, which lost 8 bases and 6 bases, there was a span of 11 bases. CDR3 size: 11 residues. Germline V lookup: CDR1 SNHLY, CDR2 FYNNEI. The CDR3 DNA reads TGTGCCAGCGAGCTTTCGGGCGAGCAGTACTTC. It specifies CASELSGEQYF.